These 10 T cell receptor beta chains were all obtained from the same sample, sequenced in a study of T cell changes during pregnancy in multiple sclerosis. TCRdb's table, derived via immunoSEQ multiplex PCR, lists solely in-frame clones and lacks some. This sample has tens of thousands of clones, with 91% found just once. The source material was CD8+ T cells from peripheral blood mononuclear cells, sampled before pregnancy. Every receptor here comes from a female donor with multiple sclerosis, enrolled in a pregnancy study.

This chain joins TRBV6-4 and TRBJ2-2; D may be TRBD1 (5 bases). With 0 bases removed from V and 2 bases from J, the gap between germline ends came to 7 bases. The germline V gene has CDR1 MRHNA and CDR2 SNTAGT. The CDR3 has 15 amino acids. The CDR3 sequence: CASSDSTDNTGELFF. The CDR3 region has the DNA TGTGCCAGCAGTGACTCGACAGATAACACCGGGGAGCTGTTTTTT.

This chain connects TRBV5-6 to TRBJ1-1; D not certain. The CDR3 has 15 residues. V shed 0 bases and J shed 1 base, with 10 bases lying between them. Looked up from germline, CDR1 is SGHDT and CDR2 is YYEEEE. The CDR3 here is CASSLGVDKNTEAFF. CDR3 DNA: TGTGCCAGCAGCTTGGGGGTCGACAAGAACACTGAAGCTTTCTTT.

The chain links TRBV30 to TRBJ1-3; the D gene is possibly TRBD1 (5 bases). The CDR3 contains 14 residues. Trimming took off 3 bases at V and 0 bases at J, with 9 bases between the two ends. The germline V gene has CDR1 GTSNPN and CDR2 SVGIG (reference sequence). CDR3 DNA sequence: TGTGCCTGGAGCCCGGGGGTCTCTGGAAACACCATATATTTT. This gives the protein CAWSPGVSGNTIYF.

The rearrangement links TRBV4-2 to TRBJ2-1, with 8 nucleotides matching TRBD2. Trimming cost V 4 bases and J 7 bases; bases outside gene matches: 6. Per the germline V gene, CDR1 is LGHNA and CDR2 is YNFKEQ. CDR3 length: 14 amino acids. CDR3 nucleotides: TGTGCCAGCAGCCCGGGACTAGAGCTGAATGAGCAGTTCTTC. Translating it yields CASSPGLELNEQFF.

DNA for the CDR3: TGTGCCAGCAGCTTAGCGCTATGGGGGGATGAGCAGTTCTTC. It codes for CASSLALWGDEQFF. The chain uses TRBV7-6 and TRBJ2-1, with D possibly being TRBD2 (6 bases). The CDR3 is made up of 14 amino acids. Germline CDR1 is SGHVS and CDR2 is FNYEAQ. The V gene lost 0 bases and the J gene lost 8 bases, with 11 bases spanning the gap.

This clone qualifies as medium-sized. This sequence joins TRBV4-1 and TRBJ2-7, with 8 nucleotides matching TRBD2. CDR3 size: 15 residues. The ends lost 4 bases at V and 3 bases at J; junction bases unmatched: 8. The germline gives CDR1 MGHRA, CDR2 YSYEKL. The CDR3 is CASSPRRGVVYEQYF. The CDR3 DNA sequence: TGCGCCAGCAGCCCGCGGCGGGGGGTCGTCTACGAGCAGTACTTC.

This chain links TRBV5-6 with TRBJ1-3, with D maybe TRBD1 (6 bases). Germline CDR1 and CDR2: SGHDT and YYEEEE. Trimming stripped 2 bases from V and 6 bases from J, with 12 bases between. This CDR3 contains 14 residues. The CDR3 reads CASSFLQGLNTIYF. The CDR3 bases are TGTGCCAGCAGCTTTCTACAGGGTTTAAACACCATATATTTT.

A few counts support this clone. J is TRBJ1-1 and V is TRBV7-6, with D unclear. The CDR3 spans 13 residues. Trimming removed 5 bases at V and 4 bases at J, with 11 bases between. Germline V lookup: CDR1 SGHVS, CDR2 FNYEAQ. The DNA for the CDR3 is TGTGCCAGCAGCCCCGGACTGGGCACTGAAGCTTTCTTT. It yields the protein CASSPGLGTEAFF.

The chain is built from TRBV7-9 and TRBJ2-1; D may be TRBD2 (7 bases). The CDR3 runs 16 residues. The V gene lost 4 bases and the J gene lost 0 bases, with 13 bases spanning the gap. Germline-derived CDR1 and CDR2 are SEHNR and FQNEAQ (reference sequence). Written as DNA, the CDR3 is TGTGCCAGCAGCTCTTTGGCGGGGGCCTCCTACAATGAGCAGTTCTTC. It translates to CASSSLAGASYNEQFF.

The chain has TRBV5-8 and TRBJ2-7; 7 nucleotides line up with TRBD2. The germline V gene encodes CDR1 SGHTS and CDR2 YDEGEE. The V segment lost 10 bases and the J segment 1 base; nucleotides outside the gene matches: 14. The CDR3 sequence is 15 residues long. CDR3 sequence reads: CAGPVWGLSSYEQYF. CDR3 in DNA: TGTGCCGGCCCGGTCTGGGGACTATCTTCCTACGAGCAGTACTTC. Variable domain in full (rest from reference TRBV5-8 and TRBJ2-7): EAGVTQSPTHLIKTRGQQATLRCSPISGHTSVYWYQQALGLGLQFLLWYDEGEERNRGNFPPRFSGRQFPNYSSELNVNALELEDSALYLCAGPVWGLSSYEQYFGPGTRLTVT.